What follows are 23 T cell receptor beta chains derived from one specimen sequenced in a study of CD8+CD57+ T cells in acquired aplastic anemia. Only patients with CD8+CD57+ cell expansion on flow cytometry were chosen for sequencing. CDR3 and TCR beta VDJ profiling relied on a genomic DNA template. TCRdb fed the reads into MiXCR, producing one record per CDR3 protein. The sample contains a few hundred thousand distinct CDR3 sequences, around 49% of which appear only once. The sequencing input was sorted CD4+, CD8+, or CD8+CD57+ T cells (not recorded which) from PBMCs. Every receptor here comes from a human donor with aplastic anemia.

In its sample, this clonotype was seen many times. The V gene is TRBV10-2, the J gene TRBJ1-1; tentatively, D is TRBD1 (6 bases). The ends were cut back, 6 bases at V and 5 bases at J, with 13 bases in the middle. Germline V gives CDR1 WSHSY, CDR2 SAAADI. The CDR3 is 13 amino acids. The CDR3 reads CASSSTGRTEAFF. The CDR3 nucleotides read TGCGCCAGCAGCTCAACAGGGAGGACTGAAGCTTTCTTT.

This clonotype was seen just once. This chain connects TRBV9 to TRBJ2-7, with 10 bases lining up with TRBD1. From germline, CDR1 is SGDLS and CDR2 YYNGEE. V was pared by 3 bases and J by 4 bases, with 7 bases of the junction left unmatched. This CDR3 is built from 15 residues. CDR3 residues: CASSAYPGQGYEQYF. Written as DNA, the CDR3 is TGTGCCAGCAGCGCATACCCGGGACAGGGGTACGAGCAGTACTTC. The full variable domain, with the rest looked up from reference TRBV9 and TRBJ2-7, is DSGVTQTPKHLITATGQRVTLRCSPRSGDLSVYWYQQSLDQGLQFLIQYYNGEERAKGNILERFSAQQFPDLHSELNLSSLELGDSALYFCASSAYPGQGYEQYFGPGTRLTVT.

The rearrangement uses TRBV7-2 and TRBJ1-1; D is undetermined. The CDR3 runs 15 residues. CDR1 and CDR2 (germline): SGHTA, FQGNSA. Trimming took off 5 bases at V and 0 bases at J, with 13 bases between the two ends. In DNA form, the CDR3 reads TGTGCCAGCAGCCATCGTGAAGGTGTGAACACTGAAGCTTTCTTT. It specifies CASSHREGVNTEAFF.

Ten or more counts support this clonotype. In nucleotides, the CDR3 is TGCAGTGCTAGTAGTGGACTAGCGAGGTCGTACGAGCAGTACTTC. Translation: CSASSGLARSYEQYF. This chain uses TRBV20-1 with TRBJ2-7, with 9 positions matching TRBD2. The CDR3 is 15 amino acids. CDR1 DFQATT and CDR2 SNEGSKA come from the germline V gene (reference sequence). V shed 3 bases, J shed 4 bases, and the junction held 10 bases outside the gene matches.

This clonotype showed up many times. The chain combines TRBV12-3 or TRBV12-4 with TRBJ2-3, with 9 bases aligning to TRBD2. V was pared by 2 bases and J by 0 bases, with 6 bases of the junction left unmatched. The CDR3 extends over 17 amino acids. The CDR3 region is CASSLSWRGGSTDTQYF. The CDR3 DNA reads TGTGCCAGCAGTTTAAGTTGGCGGGGGGGCAGCACAGATACGCAGTATTTT.

This clonotype was seen many times. The V gene is TRBV20-1, the J gene TRBJ2-7, with D perhaps TRBD1 (6 bases). The germline V gene encodes CDR1 DFQATT and CDR2 SNEGSKA (reference sequence). The V and J ends lost 4 bases and 2 bases respectively, with 15 bases between them. The CDR3 is 14 amino acids. CDR3 coding DNA: TGCAGTGCTATTTTTGCGCAGGGGCCCTACGAGCAGTACTTC. It translates to CSAIFAQGPYEQYF.

CDR3 region: CASSMGSQRGETQYF. In DNA, the CDR3 is TGTGCCAGCAGCATGGGGAGTCAGCGGGGAGAGACCCAGTACTTC. This chain joins TRBV7-8 and TRBJ2-5, with TRBD2 matching 7 bases. V gave up 5 bases and J gave up 4 bases; unmatched junction bases: 10. The CDR3 length is 15 residues. Germline V lookup: CDR1 SGHVS, CDR2 FQNEAQ.

Worth noting for this clonotype: Its ends do not fully match the called genes, so a read error is possible. CDR3 nucleotide sequence: TGTGCCTGGAGTGTAGGGGGGACGGGCACCGGGGAGCTGCTTTTT. This sequence encodes CAWSVGGTGTGELLF. The J gene is TRBJ2-2, the V gene TRBV30; D possibly uses TRBD1 or TRBD2 (6 bases each). Germline CDR1 GTSNPN, CDR2 SVGIG (reference sequence). The CDR3 has 15 amino acids.

Many counts were recorded for this clonotype. The chain links TRBV7-8 to TRBJ2-5; D ambiguous. The V and J ends lost 0 bases and 0 bases respectively, with 11 bases between them. The CDR3 loop spans 16 amino acids. Germline lookup yields CDR1 SGHVS and CDR2 FQNEAQ. The CDR3 nucleotides are TGTGCCAGCAGCTTAGCGATGTTCACAAACCAAGAGACCCAGTACTTC. The encoded protein is CASSLAMFTNQETQYF.

The rearrangement joins TRBV29-1 to TRBJ2-5; 7 nucleotides match TRBD1. Germline V gene sequence: CDR1 SQVTM, CDR2 ANQGSEA. V was pared by 4 bases and J by 4 bases, with 6 bases of the junction left unmatched. This CDR3 has 13 amino acids. This CDR3 is CSVAKGAGETQYF. The CDR3 bases are TGCAGCGTTGCAAAGGGGGCGGGAGAGACCCAGTACTTC.

V usage is TRBV7-2 and J usage is TRBJ2-6, with TRBD1 as a possible D gene (5 bases). This CDR3 is built from 18 residues. Per the germline V gene, CDR1 is SGHTA and CDR2 is FQGNSA. V gave up 5 bases and J gave up 2 bases, with 19 bases separating them. DNA for the CDR3: TGTGCCAGCAGCGAGTTTCAGGCCCAGGGAACTGGGGCCAACGTCCTGACTTTC. Its protein is CASSEFQAQGTGANVLTF. Using reference TRBV7-2 and TRBJ2-6 for the parts outside the CDR3, the full variable domain is GAGVSQSPSNKVTEKGKDVELRCDPISGHTALYWYRQSLGQGLEFLIYFQGNSAPDKSGLPSDRFSAERTGGSVSTLTIQRTQQEDSAVYLCASSEFQAQGTGANVLTFGAGSRLTVL.

Worth noting for this clonotype: One end of the junction varies from germline; a read error may be responsible. The chain carries TRBV14 and TRBJ1-2; 7 bases agree with TRBD1. The CDR3 contains 14 residues. The germline CDR1 and CDR2 sequences are SGHDN and FVKESK. The CDR3 DNA reads as TGTACCAGCAGCCCTAGGGGGCGAAACTATGGCTACACCTTC. It translates to CTSSPRGRNYGYTF.

In this sample, this clonotype turned up many times. CDR3 DNA: TGCGCCAGCAGCCCGTCGGATTCACCCCTCCACTTT. Amino acids: CASSPSDSPLHF. The chain couples TRBV5-1 to TRBJ1-6; D gene unclear. V lost 4 bases and J lost 8, with 7 bases in between. CDR1 and CDR2 (germline): SGHRS, YFSETQ. This CDR3 spans 12 amino acids.

The chain carries TRBV15 and TRBJ1-4; D is unresolved. Germline V gene sequence: CDR1 LNHNV, CDR2 YYDKDF (reference sequence). CDR3 length: 13 residues. The V gene lost 0 bases and the J gene lost 4 bases, with 3 bases spanning the gap. In DNA form, the CDR3 reads TGTGCCACCAGCAGAGACATTAATGAAAAACTGTTTTTT. Translating gives CATSRDINEKLFF. Combining the CDR3 with reference TRBV15 and TRBJ1-4 gives the whole variable domain DAMVIQNPRYQVTQFGKPVTLSCSQTLNHNVMYWYQQKSSQAPKLLFHYYDKDFNNEADTPDNFQSRRPNTSFCFLDIRSPGLGDTAMYLCATSRDINEKLFFGSGTQLSVL.

This clonotype was seen many times. The chain links TRBV10-3 to TRBJ1-3; D remains unclear. Germline-derived CDR1 and CDR2 are ENHRY and SYGVKD. With 0 bases removed from V and 4 bases from J, the gap between germline ends came to 10 bases. This CDR3 region has 15 residues. CDR3 in amino acids: CAISESDEEGNTIYF. In DNA form, the CDR3 reads TGTGCCATCAGTGAGTCCGACGAGGAGGGAAACACCATATATTTT.

This CDR3 reads CATRDSSYGGNEQYF. The CDR3 nucleotides read TGTGCCACCAGGGACAGCTCGTATGGTGGAAATGAGCAGTATTTT. The chain links TRBV10-3 to TRBJ2-3; 7 positions agree with TRBD1. Looked up from germline, CDR1 is ENHRY and CDR2 is SYGVKD. V dropped 10 bases and J dropped 11; count of bases not matched to a gene: 21. The CDR3 is 15 residues long.

The chain couples TRBV19 to TRBJ1-6; possibly TRBD1 for D (5 bases). Trimming left V 2 bases short and J 8 bases short, with 10 bases between. Germline CDR1 is LNHDA and CDR2 is SQIVND (reference sequence). There are 14 residues in the CDR3. CDR3 amino acids: CASSIQGGDSPLHF. CDR3 in DNA: TGTGCCAGTAGTATACAGGGCGGTGATTCACCCCTCCACTTT.

This clonotype was recorded many times. CDR3 nucleotides: TGTGCCAGCAGCCAAGTCTCCAGGGGCTATGGCTACACCTTC. Protein: CASSQVSRGYGYTF. The rearrangement joins TRBV3-1 to TRBJ1-2; tentative D call: TRBD1 (6 bases). The CDR3 runs 14 residues. Trimming took off 1 base at V and 4 bases at J, with 10 bases between the two ends. Germline V lookup: CDR1 LGHDT, CDR2 YNNKEL (reference sequence).

This clonotype has at least ten counts. The chain has TRBV20-1 and TRBJ1-5; D possibly corresponds to TRBD1 (6 bases). Germline V gene data show CDR1 as DFQATT and CDR2 as SNEGSKA (reference sequence). The CDR3 spans 15 residues. V dropped 7 bases and J dropped 0 bases, with 16 bases sitting between them. The CDR3 sequence: CSGTGHRYSNQPQHF. The CDR3 bases are TGCAGTGGAACGGGACACCGGTATAGCAATCAGCCCCAGCATTTT.

In its sample, this clonotype was seen a few times. A much larger clone lies a single base off, so this may be a read error. The genes are TRBV5-1 and TRBJ2-2, with 7 bases lining up with TRBD1. Unmatched junction bases numbered 8, after V lost 6 bases and J lost 3 bases. The CDR3 has 15 residues. The germline V gene has CDR1 SGHRS and CDR2 YFSETQ. CDR3 DNA sequence: TGCGCCAGCACTTGGACAGGAGCGGACACCGGGGAGCTGTTTTTT. Protein product: CASTWTGADTGELFF. Full variable domain (remainder filled in from reference TRBV5-1 and TRBJ2-2): KAGVTQTPRYLIKTRGQQVTLSCSPISGHRSVSWYQQTPGQGLQFLFEYFSETQRNKGNFPGRFSGRQFSNSRSEMNVSTLELGDSALYLCASTWTGADTGELFFGEGSRLTVL.

This clonotype was detected ten times or more. The J gene is TRBJ1-1, the V gene TRBV2; D possibly corresponds to TRBD1 (5 bases). The V gene lost 4 bases and the J gene lost 4 bases, with 16 bases spanning the gap. CDR3 size: 15 residues. Germline CDR1 reads SNHLY; CDR2 reads FYNNEI. The CDR3 loop reads CASSGRKGSFTEAFF. CDR3 bases: TGTGCCAGCAGTGGGAGGAAGGGGAGTTTCACTGAAGCTTTCTTT.

Remarks on this clonotype: A much larger clone is a single base away; this may be a read error. This chain connects TRBV29-1 to TRBJ2-2; 7 bases agree with TRBD1. The CDR3 is 14 amino acids. From germline, CDR1 is SQVTM and CDR2 ANQGSEA. CDR3 loop: CSVVDRLDTGELLF. In DNA form, the CDR3 reads TGCAGCGTAGTGGACAGGTTGGACACCGGGGAGCTGCTTTTT.

A note on this clonotype: It may be a read error: a sequence one base away is much more abundant. The CDR3 DNA sequence: TGCGTCAGCAGCTTGGGAGAGTTTAATGAAAAACTGTTTTTT. This codes for CVSSLGEFNEKLFF. The rearrangement joins TRBV5-1 to TRBJ1-4; D is ambiguous. Germline CDR1 SGHRS, CDR2 YFSETQ. CDR3 size: 14 residues.